A selection of T cell receptor beta chains follows, all from one sample in a study of T cell responses to AZD1222 COVID-19 vaccine. The table came from immunoSEQ multiplex PCR; TCRdb's copy has only in-frame clones and leaves some out. The sample includes about 99,000 clones, roughly 87% seen only once; the top ten take under 3.5%. This material consisted of peripheral blood, taken on day 0 of AZD1222 vaccination. These receptors were taken from an adult in good health. CDR3s include the opening cysteine and the closing phenylalanine or tryptophan. Fields, in order: clone size, D gene, V gene, J gene, CDR3 protein, CDR3 DNA. A D gene is named only where the DNA matches it firmly. Size is omitted from some rows. Given values are once, few, many or a class for expanded clones.

-,-,TRBV4-3,TRBJ2-6,CASSQEAGWGNVLTF,TGCGCCAGCAGCCAAGAGGCGGGGTGGGGCAACGTCCTGACTTTC
-,TRBD1,TRBV12-5,TRBJ1-4,CASGSGQAATNEKLFF,TGTGCTAGTGGTTCCGGACAGGCCGCAACTAATGAAAAACTGTTTTTT
-,-,TRBV19,TRBJ2-5,CASKSSKRQGETQYF,TGTGCCAGTAAAAGTTCAAAGAGGCAGGGAGAGACCCAGTACTTC
-,-,TRBV19,TRBJ2-2,CASSIKGLGIGELFF,TGTGCCAGTAGTATTAAAGGACTCGGAATCGGGGAGCTGTTTTTT
-,TRBD2,TRBV9,TRBJ2-7,CASSPAGATPYEQYF,TGTGCCAGCAGCCCAGCGGGGGCCACCCCCTACGAGCAGTACTTC
-,TRBD2,TRBV15,TRBJ2-2,CATSRSGGAQYTGELFF,TGTGCCACCAGCAGAAGCGGGGGGGCCCAATACACCGGGGAGCTGTTTTTT
-,-,TRBV19,TRBJ2-4,CASSMGDPQNIQYF,TGTGCCAGTAGTATGGGGGACCCTCAAAACATTCAGTACTTC
-,-,TRBV3-1/TRBV3-2,TRBJ2-1,CASSQEWGREQFF,TGTGCCAGCAGCCAAGAGTGGGGGCGTGAGCAGTTCTTC
-,-,TRBV5-1,TRBJ2-3,CASSLRRDTQYF,TGCGCCAGCAGCTTGCGTAGAGATACGCAGTATTTT
-,-,TRBV7-6,TRBJ1-6,CASSWGGDYNSPLHF,TGTGCCAGCAGCTGGGGTGGGGACTATAATTCACCCCTCCACTTT
-,TRBD2,TRBV24-1,TRBJ2-1,CATSDLSGRGSYNEQFF,TGTGCCACCAGTGACCTGAGCGGGAGGGGTTCCTACAATGAGCAGTTCTTC
-,-,TRBV5-1,TRBJ2-3,CASSTQGSSTDTQYF,TGTGCCAGCAGCACGCAGGGTTCTAGCACAGATACGCAGTATTTT
few,-,TRBV6-1,TRBJ1-2,CASSEGGFYGYTF,TGTGCCAGCAGTGAAGGAGGATTCTATGGCTACACCTTC
-,-,TRBV29-1,TRBJ2-5,CSVDDLRGETQYF,TGCAGCGTTGACGACCTCCGAGGGGAGACCCAGTACTTC
-,TRBD1,TRBV9,TRBJ1-2,CASSVGTGGAKYGYTF,TGTGCCAGCAGCGTAGGGACAGGGGGCGCCAAGTATGGCTACACCTTC
-,-,TRBV9,TRBJ1-2,CASSVNTGTDGYTF,TGTGCCAGCAGCGTAAATACAGGGACGGATGGCTACACCTTC
-,TRBD1,TRBV27,TRBJ2-5,CASMTGGWIPKETQYF,TGTGCCAGCATGACAGGGGGCTGGATTCCAAAAGAGACCCAGTACTTC
-,-,TRBV2,TRBJ1-1,CASKKGLSNTEAFF,TGTGCCAGCAAGAAGGGACTCTCGAACACTGAAGCTTTCTTT
-,TRBD1,TRBV19,TRBJ2-1,CASSMTGGLVSDEQFF,TGTGCCAGTAGTATGACAGGGGGCTTAGTCAGCGATGAGCAGTTCTTC
once,-,TRBV7-9,TRBJ1-5,CASSLWGSQPQHF,TGTGCCAGCAGCTTGTGGGGCTCCCAGCCCCAGCATTTT
-,-,TRBV5-8,TRBJ2-5,CATCRAPETQYF,TGTGCAACCTGCCGGGCCCCGGAGACCCAGTACTTC